This T cell receptor (beta chain) was retrieved from a study of T cells after posttransplantation cyclophosphamide listed by TCRdb under 2016. For the study in its entirety: T cell repertoire reconstitution was tracked by TRB sequencing after myeloablative bone marrow transplantation in which posttransplantation cyclophosphamide was used as GVHD prophylaxis. Public TRB sequences were searched against a database of over 3,000 sequences associated with responses to pathogens, tumor antigens, self-antigens and alloantigens. Antigen receptor sequencing was done on samples from a few dozen PTCy-treated patients and from about 17 related bone marrow donors of those patients. Up to about 3 additional blood samples from 2 to 5.2 years after transplant were also TRB-sequenced in 3 patients, as was pretransplant blood from 4 patients. Blood from every one of the 30 to 40 PTCy patients who had 1-year posttransplant specimens underwent TRB sequencing. Because TRA and TRB clonality correlated tightly in about 9 samples, the subsequent TCR analyses were limited to TRB only. General conclusions and limits of the study: Across 45 patients, TRB clonality was highly associated with recipient CMV seropositivity and CMV reactivation, and PTCy diversity was similar to diversity in CNI/methotrexate controls. The TRB repertoires of T cells infiltrating skin or the GI tract showed only limited overlap with the TRB repertoires found in blood. Donor-recipient similarity was low at 1-2 months but increased during the first year, and donor CD8+ memory clones often dominated later blood repertoires.

As regards this clone: What antigen it recognizes has not been identified. No quality values exist for individual bases; no much larger clone is one base distant.

Genomic DNA was the input for TRB sequencing, which was run either with the immunoSEQ assay at survey resolution or with the hsTCRB kit. Per the original workflow: The immunoSEQ software handled initial read processing, and the LymphoSeq R package was used for repertoire analyses. For each TRB dataset, clonality was calculated as 1 minus normalized Shannon entropy, and the Gini coefficient was computed as well. To infer phenotypes in unsorted samples, TRB sequences from sorted subsets of the recipient or donor were mapped onto unsorted samples from the same recipient. TCRdb limited this immuneACCESS table to in-frame rearrangements with V and J called. A share of clones is missing; checked studies link under half to unresolved V genes, and the rest is unexplained. V, J and clone size reflect that table, while D and trimming were determined from the DNA. The sample table shows over 3,000 clones, and about 72% are seen once. The top ten hold under 25% of the sample.

Peripheral blood samples were provided by related bone marrow donors on the day of marrow donation. Peripheral blood and bone marrow mononuclear cells were isolated by Ficoll-Hypaque density centrifugation and cryopreserved. CD4+ and CD8+ T cells, including naive and memory subsets, were sorted by FACS on a FACSAria II. The receptor's source is a man between 45 and 60 years old. Material: memory CD8+ T cells sorted from blood.

The DNA sequence reads TGTGCTAGTGGTTTGGATCCTTCCTACAGTCAGCCCCAGCATTTT. Its translation reads: CASGLDPSYSQPQHF. The V and J segments used are TRBV12-5 and TRBJ1-5; the D gene lacks a confident call. CDR1 and CDR2 are read off the germline V gene as LGHNT and FRNRAP. The CDR3 holds 15 amino acids from the cysteine to the phenylalanine. Solely the CDR3 DNA is kept, with 45 bases framed from the first base. The V and J ends are trimmed by 1 base and 6 bases, leaving 13 bases between them.